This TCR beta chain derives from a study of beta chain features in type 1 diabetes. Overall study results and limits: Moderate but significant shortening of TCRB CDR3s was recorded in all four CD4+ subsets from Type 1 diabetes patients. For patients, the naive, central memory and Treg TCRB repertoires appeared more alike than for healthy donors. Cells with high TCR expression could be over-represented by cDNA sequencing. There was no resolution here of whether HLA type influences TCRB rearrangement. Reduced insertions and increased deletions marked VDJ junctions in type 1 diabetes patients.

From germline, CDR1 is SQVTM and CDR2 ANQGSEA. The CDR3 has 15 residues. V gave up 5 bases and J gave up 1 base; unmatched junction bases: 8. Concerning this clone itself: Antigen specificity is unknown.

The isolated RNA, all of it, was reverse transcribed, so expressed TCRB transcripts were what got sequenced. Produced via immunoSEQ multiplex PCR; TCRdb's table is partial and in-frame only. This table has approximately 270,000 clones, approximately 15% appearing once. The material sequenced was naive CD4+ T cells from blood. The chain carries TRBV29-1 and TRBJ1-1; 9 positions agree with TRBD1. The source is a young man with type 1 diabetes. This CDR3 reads CSVKAETGGNTEAFF. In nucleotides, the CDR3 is TGCAGCGTTAAAGCGGAGACAGGGGGGAACACTGAAGCTTTCTTT.